One and the same sample provided the 32 T cell receptor beta chains below, sequenced in a study of regulatory T cells in long-lasting Graves disease. Building the TCR beta libraries relied on iRepertoire HTBI primers, and CDR3 regions underwent Arm-PCR. TCRdb re-called the multiplex PCR reads with MiXCR, one entry per CDR3 protein. The sample records almost 350,000 distinct CDR3 sequences, roughly a fifth being singletons. This sample's time point: persistent/refractory GD, antithyroid drugs over 5 years with positive TRAb. From PBMCs, RNA was extracted and then used to make the TCR library. The sequenced sample was peripheral blood mononuclear cells (PBMCs), obtained when the disease was refractory, from a patient treated with antithyroid drugs. The receptors shown here come from a female donor with Graves disease.

The sample holds many counts of this clonotype. The rearrangement joins TRBV6-1 to TRBJ1-5; 8 nucleotides match TRBD1. The CDR3 consists of 16 residues. The trim removed 6 bases at V and 1 base at J, leaving 8 bases unmatched. Germline V gives CDR1 MNHNS, CDR2 SASEGT. The CDR3 DNA reads as TGTGCCAGCAGAAACGGACAGGGCTTAAGCAATCAGCCCCAGCATTTT. This encodes CASRNGQGLSNQPQHF.

In its sample, this clonotype was seen once. The rearrangement uses TRBV28 and TRBJ2-7; 7 bases line up with TRBD2. The CDR3 is 17 residues long. Germline values: CDR1 MDHEN, CDR2 SYDVKM. The V gene end was trimmed by 3 bases and the J gene end by 2 bases; junction bases not matched to a gene: 13. CDR3 coding DNA: TGTGCCAGCAGTTTCCACCTCGGTTCTAGCGGCGCCTACGAGCAGTACTTC. Amino acids: CASSFHLGSSGAYEQYF.

This clonotype was observed at least ten times. This chain uses TRBV7-2 with TRBJ1-1; D may be TRBD1 (5 bases). CDR1 is SGHTA, CDR2 FQGNSA, per germline. V dropped 3 bases and J dropped 0 bases, with 14 bases sitting between them. This CDR3 has 16 amino acids. CDR3 loop: CASSFDSGLMNTEAFF. CDR3 in DNA: TGTGCCAGCAGCTTTGATTCAGGGCTTATGAACACTGAAGCTTTCTTT. The full variable domain, completed using reference TRBV7-2 and TRBJ1-1, is GAGVSQSPSNKVTEKGKDVELRCDPISGHTALYWYRQSLGQGLEFLIYFQGNSAPDKSGLPSDRFSAERTGGSVSTLTIQRTQQEDSAVYLCASSFDSGLMNTEAFFGQGTRLTVV.

At least ten counts were recorded for this clonotype. The V call is TRBV27, the J call TRBJ1-5, with D maybe TRBD1 (5 bases). The CDR3 extends over 13 amino acids. V dropped 5 bases and J dropped 5 bases, with 10 bases sitting between them. Germline-derived CDR1 and CDR2 are MNHEY and SMNVEV (reference sequence). This CDR3 reads CASSRRGDQPQHF. CDR3 DNA sequence: TGTGCCAGCAGTCGACGAGGGGATCAGCCCCAGCATTTT.

This clonotype turned up a few times. The chain links TRBV12-3 or TRBV12-4 to TRBJ1-2; D is perhaps TRBD1 (6 bases). CDR3 length equals 14 residues. Trimming took 7 bases from V and 7 from J, leaving 19 bases between them. The CDR3 DNA sequence: TGTGCCAGCACCTCAACAGGGTCAGCTGCTGGCTACACCTTC. Translated, it gives CASTSTGSAAGYTF.

This clonotype was recorded at least ten times. The chain has TRBV30 and TRBJ2-5; D unresolved. This CDR3 is 13 amino acids long. Germline assignment: CDR1 GTSNPN and CDR2 SVGIG (reference sequence). Trimming took 0 bases from V and 1 from J, leaving 6 bases between them. The CDR3 loop reads CAWSVHGQETQYF. DNA of the CDR3: TGTGCCTGGAGTGTACACGGCCAAGAGACCCAGTACTTC.

This clonotype was observed a handful of times. The chain uses TRBV7-9 and TRBJ1-1; D gene unclear. This CDR3 spans 13 amino acids. With 0 bases removed from V and 7 bases from J, the gap between germline ends came to 9 bases. Germline CDR1 SEHNR, CDR2 FQNEAQ (reference sequence). As DNA, the CDR3 is TGTGCCAGCAGCTTAGCGAGCGGGGATGAAGCTTTCTTT. This translates into CASSLASGDEAFF.

The V gene is TRBV7-9, the J gene TRBJ2-5, with 9 bases identical to TRBD2. The CDR3 runs to 19 residues. Per germline, CDR1 SEHNR and CDR2 FQNEAQ (reference sequence). J was trimmed by 3 bases and V by 4 bases; bases with no gene match: 18. The CDR3 coding sequence is TGTGCCAGCAGCTACCCGACTAGCGGTCGTCGCGTGGGGGAAGAGACCCAGTACTTC. It yields the protein CASSYPTSGRRVGEETQYF.

The sample holds many counts of this clonotype. J is TRBJ1-6 and V is TRBV28, with no clear D. Germline-derived CDR1 and CDR2 are MDHEN and SYDVKM. V shed 3 bases and J shed 3 bases, with 6 bases lying between them. The CDR3 sequence is 14 residues long. The CDR3 protein is CASSFRLYNSPLHF. CDR3 sequence (DNA): TGTGCCAGCAGTTTCCGGCTCTATAATTCACCCCTCCACTTT.

This clonotype was detected many times. The V call is TRBV20-1, the J call TRBJ2-5, with 10 positions matching TRBD2. The CDR3 sequence is 14 residues long. Germline V gives CDR1 DFQATT, CDR2 SNEGSKA (reference sequence). The V gene end was trimmed by 5 bases and the J gene end by 2 bases; junction bases not matched to a gene: 5. The CDR3 nucleotides are TGCAGTGCTTTCCTAGCGGGGGTTCAAGAGACCCAGTACTTC. Translation: CSAFLAGVQETQYF.

This clonotype showed up many times. The chain employs TRBV6-1 and TRBJ1-4, with a tentative D call TRBD1 (6 bases). Trimming stripped 6 bases from V and 6 bases from J, with 17 bases between. Per germline, CDR1 MNHNS and CDR2 SASEGT. The CDR3 has 15 residues. CDR3 coding DNA: TGTGCCAGCAGCGCCTACCGCGCAGGGGATGAAAAACTGTTTTTT. As protein: CASSAYRAGDEKLFF.

The chain has TRBV7-9 and TRBJ1-4; D may be TRBD1 (5 bases). The V end lost 4 bases, the J end lost 10 bases, and 10 bases lay between the germline ends. This CDR3 spans 12 amino acids. The V gene's germline CDR1 is SEHNR and CDR2 FQNEAQ (reference sequence). In nucleotides, the CDR3 is TGTGCCAGCAGCTCCCTCGGGGGAAAACTGTTTTTT. This gives the protein CASSSLGGKLFF.

This clonotype came up once. In DNA form, the CDR3 reads TGTGCCAGCAGTCTGGGGTCTAGCCGGAGAACCTACGAGCAGTACTTC. It codes for CASSLGSSRRTYEQYF. This chain joins TRBV5-4 and TRBJ2-7, with D perhaps TRBD2 (5 bases). The CDR3 runs to 16 residues. CDR1 and CDR2 from the germline V gene are SGHNT and YYREEE (reference sequence). The V and J ends lost 5 bases and 2 bases respectively, with 20 bases between them.

This clonotype was recorded at least ten times. The rearrangement links TRBV29-1 to TRBJ1-2, with D maybe TRBD1 (5 bases). Germline V gene sequence: CDR1 SQVTM, CDR2 ANQGSEA. The CDR3 is made up of 13 amino acids. Trimming removed 4 bases from V and 4 bases from J, with 13 bases in between. CDR3 DNA sequence: TGCAGCGTTGTCCGAGACAGATCCTATGGCTACACCTTC. The encoded protein is CSVVRDRSYGYTF.

This clonotype was counted many times. The chain links TRBV9 to TRBJ1-2; 7 bases align to TRBD1. The CDR3 has 16 residues. Germline V gene data show CDR1 as SGDLS and CDR2 as YYNGEE. V shed 4 bases, J shed 4 bases, and the junction held 13 bases outside the gene matches. The CDR3 is CASSPSGGPGGYGYTF. Here the CDR3 DNA reads TGTGCCAGCAGCCCCTCAGGGGGGCCCGGGGGCTATGGCTACACCTTC.

This clonotype appeared a few times. The chain recombines TRBV7-9 with TRBJ1-1, with D perhaps TRBD1 (6 bases). Germline V gene data show CDR1 as SEHNR and CDR2 as FQNEAQ (reference sequence). The germline V and J ends were trimmed by 3 bases and 6 bases, with 11 bases remaining between them. The CDR3 spans 13 residues. The CDR3 region is CASSFLTGAEAFF. CDR3 nucleotide sequence: TGTGCCAGCAGCTTTTTGACAGGCGCTGAAGCTTTCTTT. Full variable domain (rest looked up from reference TRBV7-9 and TRBJ1-1): DTGVSQNPRHKITKRGQNVTFRCDPISEHNRLYWYRQTLGQGPEFLTYFQNEAQLEKSRLLSDRFSAERPKGSFSTLEIQRTEQGDSAMYLCASSFLTGAEAFFGQGTRLTVV.

The genes are TRBV28 and TRBJ2-3; D not resolved. The CDR3 is 12 residues long. CDR1 is MDHEN and CDR2 is SYDVKM in the germline V gene. V was shortened by 6 bases and J by 12 bases, with 16 bases between the two germline ends. The CDR3 DNA reads as TGTGCCAGCAGGTCCGGCCCTACCCACCAGTATTTT. It is translated as CASRSGPTHQYF.

In the case of this clonotype: A far larger clone is off by one base, so a read error is likely. The DNA of the CDR3 is TGTGCCAACAGTTCCGACAGGGCTCAAGAGACCCAGTACTTC. Amino acid sequence: CANSSDRAQETQYF. The chain carries TRBV12-3 or TRBV12-4 and TRBJ2-4; 7 bases line up with TRBD1. The J call may not be correct, given that the DNA end is closer to TRBJ2-5. CDR3 length: 14 amino acids.

This clonotype has a count of ten or more. This CDR3 is CATSNRGGSYGYTF. CDR3 in DNA: TGTGCCACCAGCAACCGGGGTGGAAGCTATGGCTACACCTTC. V gene TRBV15 combines with J gene TRBJ1-2; D not resolved. There are 14 residues in the CDR3. The germline V gene has CDR1 LNHNV and CDR2 YYDKDF (reference sequence). V was shortened by 4 bases and J by 4 bases, with 13 bases between the two germline ends.

This clonotype was observed a few times. The genes are TRBV7-3 and TRBJ1-1, with D possibly matching TRBD1 (5 bases). Looked up from germline, CDR1 is SGHTA and CDR2 is FQGTGA. CDR3 length: 13 amino acids. Trimming left V 5 bases short and J 5 bases short, with 12 bases between. For the CDR3, the DNA is TGTGCCAGCAGCGCGGGGGGGGGGACTGAAGCTTTCTTT. This codes for CASSAGGGTEAFF.

The gene calls are TRBV19 and TRBJ1-4, with no clear D. With 4 bases removed from V and 1 base from J, the gap between germline ends came to 16 bases. The CDR3 is 17 amino acids. The germline CDR1 and CDR2 sequences are LNHDA and SQIVND (reference sequence). CDR3 bases: TGTGCCAGTAGTACCCGCGTAGGCAGTATAACTAATGAAAAACTGTTTTTT. This codes for CASSTRVGSITNEKLFF.

The chain has TRBV20-1 and TRBJ1-1; perhaps TRBD1 as D (6 bases). CDR1 is DFQATT, CDR2 SNEGSKA, per germline (reference sequence). V was trimmed by 0 bases and J by 0 bases, leaving 26 bases between them. The CDR3 totals 20 residues. The CDR3 loop reads CSARDWGSGRTDALNTEAFF. The CDR3 DNA is TGCAGTGCTAGAGATTGGGGGAGCGGTAGGACAGATGCCTTGAACACTGAAGCTTTCTTT.

There are a few counts of this clonotype. This chain joins TRBV7-2 and TRBJ1-5; 9 bases align to TRBD1. The CDR3 runs to 14 residues. V gave up 4 bases and J gave up 7 bases; unmatched junction bases: 5. CDR1 and CDR2 from the germline V gene are SGHTA and FQGNSA. The CDR3 reads CASSYRTGAQPQHF. The CDR3, as DNA: TGTGCCAGCAGCTATCGGACAGGGGCCCAGCCCCAGCATTTT.

This clonotype was found many times. J is TRBJ1-2 and V is TRBV3-1; D remains ambiguous. Trimming shortened V by 1 base and J by 8 bases, and 11 bases separated the two germline ends. The length of the CDR3 is 13 residues. Per the germline V gene, CDR1 is LGHDT and CDR2 is YNNKEL (reference sequence). The CDR3 sequence is CASSQGAGKGYTF. As DNA, the CDR3 is TGTGCCAGCAGCCAAGGGGCAGGTAAAGGCTACACCTTC.

As concerns this clonotype: Relative to the germline gene, one junction end is altered; a read error may explain this. The chain combines TRBV29-1 with TRBJ2-2, with D tentatively TRBD1 (5 bases). Germline V gives CDR1 SQVTM, CDR2 ANQGSEA. This CDR3 has 14 amino acids. The CDR3 nucleotides are TGCGGCGTCACAGGAATATTGAACACCGGGGAGCTGTTTTTT. Translation: CGVTGILNTGELFF.

A few counts support this clonotype. The rearrangement links TRBV20-1 to TRBJ1-2; D is possibly TRBD1 (6 bases). This CDR3 comprises 12 residues. CDR1 and CDR2 from the germline V gene are DFQATT and SNEGSKA (reference sequence). V gave up 4 bases and J gave up 6 bases, with 12 bases separating them. The CDR3 loop is CSAIRGGDGYTF. DNA for the CDR3: TGCAGTGCTATAAGGGGGGGCGATGGCTACACCTTC.

This clonotype was counted many times. V usage is TRBV7-6 and J usage is TRBJ2-5; the match to TRBD2 covers 8 bases. The germline CDR1 and CDR2 sequences are SGHVS and FNYEAQ. The CDR3 is 15 residues long. V lost 4 bases and J lost 5; bases outside the gene matches: 9. Written as DNA, the CDR3 is TGTGCCAGCAGCTCTAACGGGAGGGCGTCGGAGACCCAGTACTTC. Protein product: CASSSNGRASETQYF.

This clonotype was picked up one time. The chain employs TRBV6-2 or TRBV6-3 and TRBJ1-1, with D perhaps TRBD1 (5 bases). Germline lookup yields CDR1 MNHEY and CDR2 SVGEGT. The germline V and J ends were trimmed by 7 bases and 1 base, with 10 bases remaining between them. This CDR3 contains 13 residues. The CDR3 DNA reads as TGTGCCAGCACCGGGGCCACGAACACTGAAGCTTTCTTT. It yields the protein CASTGATNTEAFF.

In this sample, this clonotype turned up many times. The CDR3 protein is CASSLVYDEQFF. The CDR3 DNA is TGTGCCAGCAGCTTAGTGTACGATGAGCAGTTCTTC. The chain is built from TRBV7-8 and TRBJ2-1; D remains ambiguous. Germline-derived CDR1 and CDR2 are SGHVS and FQNEAQ. The CDR3 loop spans 12 amino acids. The V end lost 1 base, the J end lost 8 bases, and 6 bases lay between the germline ends.

This clonotype showed up many times. This chain uses TRBV6-1 with TRBJ1-5; perhaps TRBD1 as D (6 bases). Germline CDR1 is MNHNS and CDR2 is SASEGT. V lost 6 bases and J lost 6, with 18 bases in between. The CDR3 length is 15 residues. CDR3 residues: CASRIGAGDSQPQHF. The CDR3 DNA follows: TGTGCCAGCAGGATCGGGGCAGGGGATAGTCAGCCCCAGCATTTT.

This clonotype occurred many times. The gene calls are TRBV12-3 or TRBV12-4 and TRBJ1-2, with 11 bases aligning to TRBD1. The V and J ends lost 5 bases and 9 bases, in that order; junction bases with no gene match: 8. The CDR3 covers 14 residues. CDR3 sequence reads: CASSPWTGGSSYTF. CDR3 sequence (DNA): TGTGCCAGCAGTCCTTGGACAGGGGGCTCAAGCTACACCTTC.

This clonotype has at least ten counts. At one end the junction does not follow the germline gene, possibly because of a read error. The gene calls are TRBV3-1 and TRBJ2-5; no reliable D call. Germline CDR1 is LGHDT and CDR2 is YNNKEL (reference sequence). The CDR3 is 15 amino acids. The CDR3 DNA sequence: TGTGCCAGCAGCCAAATGGTGACTTTTCAAGGGACCCAGTACTTC. It yields the protein CASSQMVTFQGTQYF.